This T cell receptor beta chain was observed in a study of shared clonotypes between healthy human individuals. Looking at the study overall: CD4 naive cells filled three plates per donor, CD4 memory three, CD8 naive two and CD8 memory one.

Every immunoSEQ plate was one replicate of a subset's evenly spread DNA. Authors' processing steps: ImmunoSEQ output held junction-only sequences without quality scores, so filtering differed. Generated by immunoSEQ multiplex PCR, the TCRdb table keeps only in-frame clones and is missing some. V, J and clone size reflect that table, while D and trimming were determined from the DNA. Of around 1.6 million clones listed, 98% are singletons. The CDR3 totals 14 residues. Germline CDR1 SGDLS, CDR2 YYNGEE. V was clipped by 4 bases and J by 5 bases; unmatched bases: 7. The V and J genes are TRBV9 and TRBJ2-5; 8 bases are shared with TRBD2. The specimen was naive CD4+ T cells sorted from blood. Subset defined: CD45RA+ positively selected. The clonotype was recovered from a man aged 30-40 years in good health. The CDR3 DNA reads TGTGCCAGCAGCACCTACGGGAGGGCGGAGACCCAGTACTTC. It is translated as CASSTYGRAETQYF.